This T cell receptor beta chain was found in a study of cytomegalovirus exposure and HLA in healthy donors. Study-level points and caveats: When a later analysis was performed, an Asian-associated ancestry cluster reportedly had fewer N-insertions than the roughly 700-donor mean. Associated with HLA alleles at 0.05 false discovery rate in a later analysis were over 15,000 TCR beta sequences. A prior analysis recorded that most TCR beta V segments were productive about 87% or about 30% of the time. TCR beta chains numbering some 160 were designated cytomegalovirus-associated.

For this clone: Its antigen is not identified.

PCR used 60 Vbeta primers and 13 Jbeta primers. TCRdb's copy holds only in-frame clones and misses some; the assay was immunoSEQ multiplex PCR. The sample lists under 150,000 clones; over 70% were seen once. There are 12 residues in the CDR3. The V end was cut by 3 bases, the J end by 1 base, with 3 bases between. Germline CDR1 LNHNV, CDR2 YYDKDF (reference sequence). This chain connects TRBV15 to TRBJ1-1; no clear D gene. This clonotype was sampled from a woman between 45 and 65 years old in good health and CMV-seropositive. Sequenced input: PBMCs. As DNA, the CDR3 is TGTGCCACCAGCAGCCGGAACACTGAAGCTTTCTTT. Its translation: CATSSRNTEAFF.